This T cell receptor beta chain is from a study of identifying expanded T cells in peripheral blood. Study observations and caveats: Over around two and four weeks, about 17 and 20 clones changed, versus roughly 1.1 between replicates. Two-week clone count variance significantly increased as total template count grew.

The repertoire was sequenced with immunoSEQ multiplex PCR; TCRdb's copy has only in-frame clones and lacks some. The repertoire includes under 130,000 clones, roughly 90% of them detected once, and roughly 17% sits in the top ten. No infections or other immune events were documented during collection. About this clone: What it binds is not known.

V was cut by 5 bases and J by 6 bases, with 13 bases left in between. From germline, CDR1 is LNHDA and CDR2 SQIVND (reference sequence). The CDR3 is 13 residues long. The J gene is TRBJ1-1, the V gene TRBV19; tentatively, D is TRBD1 (5 bases). The TCR comes from a person between 18 and 75 years old in good health. The sequencing sample was made of blood. CDR3 sequence (DNA): TGTGCCAGTAGTTCCCAGCAGGGTTCTGAAGCTTTCTTT. Translation: CASSSQQGSEAFF.